These T cell receptor beta chains were read from a single sample in a study of cytomegalovirus exposure and HLA in healthy donors. Produced via immunoSEQ multiplex PCR; TCRdb's table is partial and in-frame only. The sample gives 150,000 or so clones, over 70% of which show up once; over 2.5% is in the top ten. Specimen: PBMCs. These receptors originate from a woman aged 50 to 65 in good health and CMV-seropositive. Each CDR3 is given with its conserved first and last residue. A D gene is named only where the DNA matches it firmly. Clone size is not always given. Where it is, it says once, few, many or a class for expanded clones.

d_gene	abundance	v_gene	len	j_gene	CDR3aa	CDR3nt
-	-	TRBV10-3	12	TRBJ1-1	CAISIGQRGAFF	TGTGCCATCAGTATCGGACAGCGGGGAGCTTTCTTT
-	few	TRBV19	14	TRBJ1-1	CASRSLPLNTEAFF	TGTGCCAGTAGATCGCTACCCCTGAACACTGAAGCTTTCTTT
TRBD2	-	TRBV10-3	17	TRBJ2-5	CAISELAGGPISETQYF	TGTGCCATCAGCGAACTAGCGGGAGGGCCAATCTCAGAGACCCAGTACTTC
TRBD1	-	TRBV6-1	16	TRBJ1-5	CASSEMGRGYNQPQHF	TGTGCCAGCAGTGAAATGGGCAGGGGGTACAATCAGCCCCAGCATTTT
-	once	TRBV5-1	15	TRBJ2-3	CASSLFPQGTDTQYF	TGCGCCAGCAGCTTGTTTCCCCAGGGTACAGATACGCAGTATTTT
-	-	TRBV7-9	15	TRBJ1-2	CASSADGEASYGYTF	TGTGCCAGCAGCGCGGACGGGGAAGCTTCTTATGGCTACACCTTC
-	-	TRBV7-6	13	TRBJ1-1	CASSLDTDTEAFF	TGTGCCAGCAGCTTAGACACAGACACTGAAGCTTTCTTT
-	-	TRBV27	14	TRBJ2-7	CASSPPLPTWEQYF	TGTGCCAGCAGTCCTCCACTTCCGACTTGGGAGCAGTACTTC
TRBD1	once	TRBV5-4	16	TRBJ1-3	CASSFEQGASGNTIYF	TGTGCCAGCAGCTTCGAACAGGGGGCGTCTGGAAACACCATATATTTT
-	-	TRBV5-4	16	TRBJ2-1	CASSSRRGGRGIEQFF	TGTGCCAGCAGCTCTCGGAGGGGGGGCCGGGGGATTGAGCAGTTCTTC
TRBD2	-	TRBV4-2	18	TRBJ2-1	CASSQVPPTSGRVYEQFF	TGTGCCAGCAGCCAAGTCCCCCCGACTAGCGGGAGGGTCTATGAGCAGTTCTTC
TRBD2	-	TRBV7-8	14	TRBJ2-3	CASSLEVGGGTQYF	TGTGCCAGCAGCTTAGAGGTGGGGGGGGGTACGCAGTATTTT
TRBD2	once	TRBV13	17	TRBJ2-7	CASSLKGLGKPSYEQYF	TGTGCCAGCAGCTTAAAGGGACTAGGAAAACCATCCTACGAGCAGTACTTC
TRBD1	-	TRBV6-1	15	TRBJ2-7	CASSGWTGNSYEQYF	TGTGCCAGCAGTGGCTGGACAGGAAACTCCTACGAGCAGTACTTC
-	-	TRBV19	15	TRBJ1-5	CASSIEQYSNQPQHF	TGTGCCAGTAGTATAGAACAGTATAGCAATCAGCCCCAGCATTTT
TRBD1	-	TRBV2	13	TRBJ2-7	CAQDRASSYEQYF	TGTGCCCAGGACAGGGCGAGCTCCTACGAGCAGTACTTC
TRBD2	-	TRBV30	14	TRBJ2-3	CAWRPGGASDTQYF	TGTGCCTGGCGGCCCGGGGGGGCGTCAGATACGCAGTATTTT
-	-	TRBV2	15	TRBJ1-6	CASSEGAAGDSPLHF	TGTGCCAGCAGTGAAGGGGCCGCGGGGGATTCACCCCTCCACTTT
-	-	TRBV30	15	TRBJ2-3	CAWSVGGARADTQYF	TGTGCCTGGAGTGTTGGGGGGGCCAGGGCAGATACGCAGTATTTT
-	-	TRBV6-1	14	TRBJ1-2	CASSSSAPNYGYTF	TGTGCCAGCAGCTCCAGCGCACCTAACTATGGCTACACCTTC
TRBD2	-	TRBV5-8	18	TRBJ2-5	CASSFGRLLGGSQETQYF	TGTGCCAGCAGCTTCGGCAGGTTATTGGGGGGGTCACAAGAGACCCAGTACTTC
-	once	TRBV6-5	14	TRBJ1-2	CASSQDLSGYGYTF	TGTGCCAGCAGTCAAGATCTCTCAGGGTATGGCTACACCTTC